These 5 T cell receptor beta chains were sequenced from one sample in a study of glioma-infiltrating T cells after dendritic cell vaccination. Method: immunoSEQ multiplex PCR; TCRdb's copy keeps in-frame clones and lacks some. The sample carries more than 85,000 clones, 85% to 90% recorded once. Material: blood, obtained before dendritic cell vaccination. The receptors were sampled from a human donor with glioblastoma.

The chain employs TRBV29-1 and TRBJ2-1; D is perhaps TRBD1 (6 bases). In germline, CDR1 is SQVTM, CDR2 ANQGSEA. CDR3 size: 18 residues. V lost 5 bases to trimming and J lost 0 bases, with 23 bases between them. CDR3 region: CSVPSQGMEKSSYNEQFF. The CDR3 DNA reads as TGCAGCGTTCCATCACAGGGAATGGAGAAAAGCTCCTACAATGAGCAGTTCTTC.

The V call is TRBV12-5, the J call TRBJ1-1, with D possibly matching TRBD1 (5 bases). This CDR3 spans 13 amino acids. CDR1 is LGHNT, CDR2 FRNRAP, per germline. The V end was cut by 2 bases, the J end by 7 bases, with 11 bases between. The CDR3 nucleotides read TGTGCTAGTGGTTTGTCAAGTACAGGTGAAGCTTTCTTT. It is translated as CASGLSSTGEAFF.

The genes are TRBV7-2 and TRBJ2-5, with 8 positions matching TRBD2. V gave up 3 bases and J gave up 1 base; unmatched junction bases: 4. CDR3 size: 15 residues. Looked up from germline, CDR1 is SGHTA and CDR2 is FQGNSA. In DNA form, the CDR3 reads TGTGCCAGCAGCTTTAGCGGGACTTTCCAAGAGACCCAGTACTTC. Encoded protein: CASSFSGTFQETQYF. Looking up the rest from reference TRBV7-2 and TRBJ2-5 gives the full variable domain: GAGVSQSPSNKVTEKGKDVELRCDPISGHTALYWYRQSLGQGLEFLIYFQGNSAPDKSGLPSDRFSAERTGGSVSTLTIQRTQQEDSAVYLCASSFSGTFQETQYFGPGTRLLVL.

The rearrangement uses TRBV6-1 and TRBJ2-7, with 14 nucleotides matching TRBD2. The CDR3 length is 13 residues. Germline-derived CDR1 and CDR2 are MNHNS and SASEGT. The CDR3 sequence: CASGLAGEYEQYF. CDR3 bases: TGTGCTTCGGGACTAGCGGGGGAATACGAGCAGTACTTC.

This clone was found a few times. The chain links TRBV7-2 to TRBJ1-2; D is undetermined. The CDR3 is 13 amino acids. Germline CDR1 SGHTA, CDR2 FQGNSA. V lost 5 bases, J lost 5 bases, and 12 bases lay in between. The CDR3 DNA sequence: TGTGCCAGCAGCGTCATGGGAGCTTATGGCTACACCTTC. Translating gives CASSVMGAYGYTF.